The 17 T cell receptor beta chains below were found in one sample sequenced in a study of post-analysis software for immune sequencing data. Whole-study results and caveats: About five TRBV segments were more frequent in patients than controls; TRBV5-6, TRBV5-1 and TRBV20-1 belonged to this group.

Unique molecular identifiers tagged the TCR beta cDNA libraries. TCRdb reprocessed the PCR reads with MiXCR, giving one entry per CDR3 protein. This table holds about 770,000 distinct CDR3 sequences, more than 45% found once. These receptors are not linked to any known antigen. The sample comprised blood. The receptors stem from a girl between 5 and 17 years old with multiple sclerosis.

This clonotype was seen repeatedly, ten times or more. The genes are TRBV7-9 and TRBJ2-7; the D is unclear. Deletions cut 1 base from V and 3 bases from J, with 7 bases between. CDR3 length: 13 residues. Germline V gene sequence: CDR1 SEHNR, CDR2 FQNEAQ (reference sequence). Here the CDR3 reads CASSLVASYEQYF. In nucleotides, the CDR3 is TGTGCCAGCAGCTTAGTCGCTAGCTACGAGCAGTACTTC.

V usage is TRBV7-2 and J usage is TRBJ2-6, with D unclear. Germline V gives CDR1 SGHTA, CDR2 FQGNSA. The CDR3 is made up of 15 amino acids. V was trimmed by 4 bases and J by 0 bases, leaving 7 bases between them. The chain's CDR3 is CASSYQDSGANVLTF. The CDR3 DNA reads TGTGCCAGCAGCTATCAGGACTCTGGGGCCAACGTCCTGACTTTC.

Remarks on this clonotype: A read error may account for a junction end that differs from germline. The CDR3 region is CASSLGVGYNEQCF. The CDR3 region has the DNA TGCGCCAGCAGCTTAGGGGTGGGCTACAATGAGCAGTGCTTC. This chain uses TRBV5-1 with TRBJ2-1, with D perhaps TRBD1 (5 bases). Per germline, CDR1 SGHRS and CDR2 YFSETQ. The CDR3 covers 14 residues.

This rearrangement joins TRBV5-5 to TRBJ2-5; D gene ambiguous. From germline, CDR1 is SGHKS and CDR2 YYEKEE (reference sequence). Trimming pared 0 bases from V and 1 base from J, leaving 16 bases between. This CDR3 contains 17 residues. The CDR3 DNA sequence: TGTGCCAGCAGCTTGGGGCCCTCCCTAAGCCTCCAAGAGACCCAGTACTTC. As protein: CASSLGPSLSLQETQYF.

This clonotype was detected only a few times. The chain combines TRBV3-1 with TRBJ2-5; tentative D call: TRBD2 (5 bases). CDR3 length: 15 residues. Trimming shortened V by 2 bases and J by 4 bases, and 14 bases separated the two germline ends. In germline, CDR1 is LGHDT, CDR2 YNNKEL (reference sequence). The CDR3 loop reads CASSQRTRRRETQYF. As DNA, the CDR3 is TGTGCCAGCAGCCAAAGAACTAGGAGAAGAGAGACCCAGTACTTC.

In this sample, this clonotype turned up a few times. V is TRBV14 and J is TRBJ1-1, with D possibly matching TRBD1 (5 bases). Germline CDR1 SGHDN, CDR2 FVKESK. V shed 0 bases and J shed 11 bases, with 13 bases lying between them. The CDR3 covers 13 residues. This chain's CDR3 is CASSQDRRGGAFF. The CDR3 DNA reads as TGTGCCAGCAGCCAAGATCGGCGGGGGGGGGCTTTCTTT.

This clonotype showed up just a few times. CDR3: CASSQGHYEQYF. The CDR3 nucleotides are TGTGCCAGCAGCCAGGGCCATTACGAGCAGTACTTC. This sequence joins TRBV6-6 and TRBJ2-7; D might be TRBD1 (5 bases). Germline-derived CDR1 and CDR2 are MNHNY and SVGAGI (reference sequence). This CDR3 is built from 12 residues. V shed 6 bases and J shed 4 bases, with 10 bases lying between them.

CDR3 loop: CASSQDGDRANYGYTF. The DNA for the CDR3 is TGTGCCAGCAGCCAAGATGGGGACAGGGCTAACTATGGCTACACCTTC. The rearrangement uses TRBV3-1 and TRBJ1-2, with 9 bases aligning to TRBD1. The CDR3 covers 16 residues. Germline CDR1 LGHDT, CDR2 YNNKEL (reference sequence). Germline trimming cut 0 bases from V and 0 bases from J; bases unmatched to any gene: 2. The variable domain in full, with the rest retrieved from reference TRBV3-1 and TRBJ1-2, is DTAVSQTPKYLVTQMGNDKSIKCEQNLGHDTMYWYKQDSKKFLKIMFSYNNKELIINETVPNRFSPKSPDKAHLNLHINSLELGDSAVYFCASSQDGDRANYGYTFGSGTRLTVV.

The genes are TRBV27 and TRBJ2-7; D remains ambiguous. The CDR3 has 13 residues. Trimming removed 1 base at V and 4 bases at J, with 8 bases between. In germline, CDR1 is MNHEY, CDR2 SMNVEV (reference sequence). CDR3 loop: CASSLFASYEQYF. The DNA of the CDR3 is TGTGCCAGCAGTTTATTTGCTAGTTACGAGCAGTACTTC.

J is TRBJ2-2 and V is TRBV13; D is perhaps TRBD1 (5 bases). The CDR3 totals 15 residues. Germline V lookup: CDR1 PRHDT, CDR2 FYEKMQ (reference sequence). Trimming removed 5 bases from V and 0 bases from J, with 10 bases in between. The CDR3 DNA follows: TGTGCCAGCAGCATCCGACAGTCGAACACCGGGGAGCTGTTTTTT. It yields the protein CASSIRQSNTGELFF.

This clonotype has a handful of counts. The rearrangement uses TRBV20-1 and TRBJ2-5; 7 nucleotides match TRBD2. Germline-derived CDR1 and CDR2 are DFQATT and SNEGSKA (reference sequence). The CDR3 totals 14 residues. V shed 3 bases and J 4 bases; nucleotides not matched to a gene: 8. CDR3 sequence reads: CSASTGLGRETQYF. The CDR3 bases are TGCAGTGCTAGTACCGGACTAGGAAGAGAGACCCAGTACTTC.

V usage is TRBV10-3 and J usage is TRBJ1-6; D perhaps matches TRBD1 (6 bases). Trimming removed 10 bases at V and 10 bases at J, with 17 bases between. Germline CDR1 ENHRY, CDR2 SYGVKD. This CDR3 has 13 residues. This chain's CDR3 is CATTTGSGSPLHF. For the CDR3, the DNA is TGTGCCACCACCACAGGGAGTGGCTCACCCCTCCACTTT.

This clonotype was picked up one time. The V call is TRBV7-2, the J call TRBJ2-4, with D perhaps TRBD1 (5 bases). The CDR3 sequence is 13 residues long. Germline CDR1 reads SGHTA; CDR2 reads FQGNSA. V dropped 5 bases and J dropped 6 bases, with 11 bases sitting between them. CDR3 coding DNA: TGTGCCAGCAGCCGCAGGGTTGGAAACATTCAGTACTTC. Translation gives CASSRRVGNIQYF.

As DNA, the CDR3 is TGTGCCAGTGGCCGCGGCGAGTACACTGAAGCTTTCTTT. It yields the protein CASGRGEYTEAFF. This chain joins TRBV7-9 and TRBJ1-1; D is unresolved. From germline, CDR1 is SEHNR and CDR2 FQNEAQ (reference sequence). This CDR3 contains 13 residues. Trimming removed 9 bases at V and 3 bases at J, with 14 bases between.

V gene TRBV4-3 combines with J gene TRBJ2-5; unclear D gene. This CDR3 has 15 amino acids. Germline assignment: CDR1 LGHNA and CDR2 YSLEER. Between the trimmed V and J ends, which lost 0 bases and 2 bases, there was a span of 10 bases. This CDR3 is CASSQEWLEQETQYF. CDR3 nucleotide sequence: TGCGCCAGCAGCCAAGAATGGCTAGAACAAGAGACCCAGTACTTC.

This clonotype turned up a few times. The chain is built from TRBV4-2 and TRBJ2-7; TRBD2 agrees at 8 bases. J gave up 4 bases and V 4 bases, and 9 bases lay outside the gene matches. The germline CDR1 and CDR2 sequences are LGHNA and YNFKEQ. The CDR3 is 15 residues long. CDR3 in amino acids: CASSPGVSGTYEQYF. CDR3 DNA: TGTGCCAGCAGCCCCGGCGTTAGCGGGACGTACGAGCAGTACTTC.

V gene TRBV20-1 combines with J gene TRBJ2-7; weak D call: TRBD1 (5 bases). V was cut by 6 bases and J by 4 bases, with 25 bases left in between. Germline loops: CDR1 DFQATT, CDR2 SNEGSKA (reference sequence). This CDR3 has 16 amino acids. CDR3 amino acids: CSAPLVGAQGLYEQYF. CDR3 coding DNA: TGCAGTGCCCCGCTCGTAGGGGCACAAGGCCTATACGAGCAGTACTTC.